These 10 T cell receptor beta chains came from one sample sequenced in a study of blood T cell repertoires in COVID-19. The method was immunoSEQ multiplex PCR; TCRdb's version includes in-frame clones alone and lacks a portion of them. Here the sample spans more than 100,000 clones, around nine tenths being singletons. Sequenced: peripheral blood. The receptors here all came from a man between 65 and 80 years old with active COVID-19.

V and J are TRBV7-9 and TRBJ1-1; no reliable D call. Germline-derived CDR1 and CDR2 are SEHNR and FQNEAQ (reference sequence). This CDR3 has 12 residues. Trimming stripped 4 bases from V and 2 bases from J, with 5 bases between. CDR3 DNA: TGTGCCAGCAGCTATAGTAACACTGAAGCTTTCTTT. This codes for CASSYSNTEAFF.

The chain couples TRBV9 to TRBJ2-7; 11 bases align to TRBD2. Germline V CDR1 and CDR2: SGDLS, YYNGEE. The CDR3 has 15 amino acids. The V and J ends lost 0 bases and 7 bases, in that order; junction bases with no gene match: 6. CDR3 DNA sequence: TGTGCCAGCAGCGTAGAACTAGCGGGAGTGGGGGAGCAGTACTTC. Its protein product is CASSVELAGVGEQYF.

V is TRBV23-1 and J is TRBJ2-3; 9 bases line up with TRBD2. TRBV23-1 is reported as an ORF; its role is uncertain. There are 20 residues in the CDR3. V shed 0 bases and J 2 bases; nucleotides not matched to a gene: 15. Here the CDR3 reads CASSQSGLARSRNLTDTQYF. CDR3 DNA: TGCGCCAGCAGTCAATCGGGACTAGCCCGATCCCGGAATCTCACAGATACGCAGTATTTT.

In its sample, this clone was seen a few times. The chain carries TRBV7-3 and TRBJ2-1; 12 bases are shared with TRBD2. V shed 4 bases and J 10 bases; nucleotides not matched to a gene: 17. The CDR3 consists of 18 residues. Germline V gene sequence: CDR1 SGHTA, CDR2 FQGTGA. CDR3 region: CASSSGLAGLSGLREQFF. CDR3 coding DNA: TGTGCCAGCAGCTCGGGACTAGCGGGCCTATCTGGTCTAAGGGAGCAGTTCTTC.

A word on this clone: The same CDR3 also results from other DNA sequences found in this sample. The rearrangement links TRBV3-1 (or the pseudogene TRBV3-2) to TRBJ1-1; no clear D. Germline lookup yields CDR1 LGHDT and CDR2 YNNKEL (reference sequence). Trimming took off 3 bases at V and 3 bases at J, with 5 bases between the two ends. This CDR3 spans 12 amino acids. The CDR3 loop is CASSQADTEAFF. Here the CDR3 DNA reads TGTGCCAGCAGCCAGGCTGACACTGAAGCTTTCTTT.

The chain employs TRBV27 and TRBJ1-4; TRBD1 matches at 8 bases. The V segment lost 6 bases and the J segment 4 bases; nucleotides outside the gene matches: 22. Looked up from germline, CDR1 is MNHEY and CDR2 is SMNVEV (reference sequence). This CDR3 has 20 residues. CDR3 sequence (DNA): TGTGCCAGCAGCCCCCTTCCGAGACAGGGGAGATTGAGAGATAATGAAAAACTGTTTTTT. Translating gives CASSPLPRQGRLRDNEKLFF.

The rearrangement joins TRBV28 to TRBJ2-1; D is perhaps TRBD1 (6 bases). The germline V and J ends were trimmed by 6 bases and 5 bases, with 14 bases remaining between them. The CDR3 sequence is 14 residues long. Germline values: CDR1 MDHEN, CDR2 SYDVKM. CDR3 in DNA: TGTGCCAGCAGCGCTGGGGGCGTGAACAATGAGCAGTTCTTC. Amino acid sequence: CASSAGGVNNEQFF.

The chain recombines TRBV27 with TRBJ2-1; the match to TRBD2 covers 8 bases. The germline V gene has CDR1 MNHEY and CDR2 SMNVEV (reference sequence). With 2 bases clipped from V and 4 bases from J, the junction kept 4 bases outside the gene matches. The CDR3 consists of 15 residues. This chain's CDR3 is CASSLGLAGYNEQFF. CDR3 nucleotide sequence: TGTGCCAGCAGTTTAGGGCTAGCGGGTTACAATGAGCAGTTCTTC.

J is TRBJ1-1 and V is TRBV12-3 or TRBV12-4, with 7 bases matching TRBD1. This CDR3 is built from 13 residues. V shed 5 bases and J 7 bases; nucleotides not matched to a gene: 7. The CDR3 DNA follows: TGTGCCAGCAGTCGCACAGGGGTAAATGAAGCTTTCTTT. Residues: CASSRTGVNEAFF.

This sequence joins TRBV5-4 and TRBJ2-1; D unresolved. V shed 0 bases and J shed 1 base, with 8 bases lying between them. The germline V gene has CDR1 SGHNT and CDR2 YYREEE (reference sequence). CDR3 size: 15 residues. CDR3 DNA sequence: TGTGCCAGCAGCTTGGGAAGCGAATCCTACAATGAGCAGTTCTTC. This encodes CASSLGSESYNEQFF.